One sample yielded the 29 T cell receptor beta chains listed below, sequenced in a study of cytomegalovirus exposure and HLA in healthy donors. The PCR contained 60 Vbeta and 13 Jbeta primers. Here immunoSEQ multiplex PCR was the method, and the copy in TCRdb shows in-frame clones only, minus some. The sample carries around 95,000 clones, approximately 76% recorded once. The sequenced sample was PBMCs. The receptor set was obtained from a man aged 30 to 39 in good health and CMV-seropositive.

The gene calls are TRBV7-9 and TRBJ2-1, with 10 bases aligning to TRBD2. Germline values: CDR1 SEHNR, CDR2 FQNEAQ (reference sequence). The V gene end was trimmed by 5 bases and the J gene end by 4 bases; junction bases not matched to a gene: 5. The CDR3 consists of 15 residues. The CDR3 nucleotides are TGTGCCAGCAGCCAAGCGGGGGGGCGTTACAATGAGCAGTTCTTC. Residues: CASSQAGGRYNEQFF.

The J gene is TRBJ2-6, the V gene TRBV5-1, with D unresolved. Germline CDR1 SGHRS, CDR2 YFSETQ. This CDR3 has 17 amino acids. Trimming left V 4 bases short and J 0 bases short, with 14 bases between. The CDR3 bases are TGCGCCAGCAGCGCACTTAGCCCGGGCTCTGGGGCCAACGTCCTGACTTTC. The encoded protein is CASSALSPGSGANVLTF.

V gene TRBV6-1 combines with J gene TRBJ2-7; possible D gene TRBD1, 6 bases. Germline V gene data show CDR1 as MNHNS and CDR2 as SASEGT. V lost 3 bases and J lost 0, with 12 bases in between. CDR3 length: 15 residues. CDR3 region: CASSELTGSSYEQYF. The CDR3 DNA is TGTGCCAGCAGTGAGTTGACAGGCTCCTCCTACGAGCAGTACTTC.

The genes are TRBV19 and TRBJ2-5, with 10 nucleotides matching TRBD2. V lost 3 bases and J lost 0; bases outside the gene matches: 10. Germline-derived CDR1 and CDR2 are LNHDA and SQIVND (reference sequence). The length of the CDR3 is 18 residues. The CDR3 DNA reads TGTGCCAGTAGTATTAGTGCTAGCGGGGGCCTGTACCAAGAGACCCAGTACTTC. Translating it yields CASSISASGGLYQETQYF.

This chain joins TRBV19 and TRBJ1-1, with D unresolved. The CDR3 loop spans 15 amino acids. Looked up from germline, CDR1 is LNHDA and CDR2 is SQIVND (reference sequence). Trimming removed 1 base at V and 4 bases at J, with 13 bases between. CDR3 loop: CASSIAAVDGTEAFF. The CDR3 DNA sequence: TGTGCCAGTAGTATAGCCGCGGTCGATGGCACTGAAGCTTTCTTT.

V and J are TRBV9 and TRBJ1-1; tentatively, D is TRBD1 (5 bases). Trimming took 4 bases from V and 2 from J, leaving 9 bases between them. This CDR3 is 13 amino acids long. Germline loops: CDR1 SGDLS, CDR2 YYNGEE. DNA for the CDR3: TGTGCCAGCAGCCAGTGGACAAACACTGAAGCTTTCTTT. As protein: CASSQWTNTEAFF.

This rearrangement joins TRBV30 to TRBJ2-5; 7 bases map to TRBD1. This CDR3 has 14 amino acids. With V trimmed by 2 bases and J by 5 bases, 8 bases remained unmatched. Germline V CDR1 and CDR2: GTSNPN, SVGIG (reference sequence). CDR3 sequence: CAWSPDRVRETQYF. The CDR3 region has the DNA TGTGCCTGGAGTCCCGACAGGGTACGGGAGACCCAGTACTTC.

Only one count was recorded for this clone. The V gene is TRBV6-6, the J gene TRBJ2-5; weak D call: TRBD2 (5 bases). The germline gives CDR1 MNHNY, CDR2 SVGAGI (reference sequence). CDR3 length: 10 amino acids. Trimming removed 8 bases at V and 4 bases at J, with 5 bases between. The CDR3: CASEGETQYF. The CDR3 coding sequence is TGTGCCAGCGAGGGAGAGACCCAGTACTTC.

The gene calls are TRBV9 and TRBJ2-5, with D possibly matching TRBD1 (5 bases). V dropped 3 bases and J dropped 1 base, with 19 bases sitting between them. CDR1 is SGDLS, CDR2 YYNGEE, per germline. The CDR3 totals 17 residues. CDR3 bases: TGTGCCAGCAGCGGCCCTAAACAGGATAGGGGCCAAGAGACCCAGTACTTC. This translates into CASSGPKQDRGQETQYF. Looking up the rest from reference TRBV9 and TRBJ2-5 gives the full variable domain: DSGVTQTPKHLITATGQRVTLRCSPRSGDLSVYWYQQSLDQGLQFLIQYYNGEERAKGNILERFSAQQFPDLHSELNLSSLELGDSALYFCASSGPKQDRGQETQYFGPGTRLLVL.

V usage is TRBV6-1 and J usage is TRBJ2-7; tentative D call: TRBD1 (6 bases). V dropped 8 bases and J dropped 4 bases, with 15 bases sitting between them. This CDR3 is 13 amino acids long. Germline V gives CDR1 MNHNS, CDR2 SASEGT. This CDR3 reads CASQEHRVYEQYF. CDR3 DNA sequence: TGTGCCAGCCAAGAACACAGGGTTTACGAGCAGTACTTC.

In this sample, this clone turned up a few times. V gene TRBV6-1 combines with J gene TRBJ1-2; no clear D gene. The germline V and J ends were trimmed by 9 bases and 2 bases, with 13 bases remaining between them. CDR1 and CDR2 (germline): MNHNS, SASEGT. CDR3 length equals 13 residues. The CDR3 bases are TGTGCCAGTCAATACGGAGGGAACTATGGCTACACCTTC. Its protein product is CASQYGGNYGYTF.

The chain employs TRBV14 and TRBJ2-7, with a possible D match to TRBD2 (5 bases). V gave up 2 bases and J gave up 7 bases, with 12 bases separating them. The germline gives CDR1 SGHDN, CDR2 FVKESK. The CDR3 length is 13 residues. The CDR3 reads CASSQLGGGEQYF. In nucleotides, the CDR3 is TGTGCCAGCAGCCAACTGGGCGGAGGAGAGCAGTACTTC.

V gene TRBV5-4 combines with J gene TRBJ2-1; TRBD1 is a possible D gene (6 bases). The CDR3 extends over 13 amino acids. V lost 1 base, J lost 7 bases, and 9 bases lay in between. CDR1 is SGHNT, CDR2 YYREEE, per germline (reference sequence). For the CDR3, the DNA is TGTGCCAGCAGCTTGCCGAGGGGGAATGAGCAGTTCTTC. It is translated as CASSLPRGNEQFF.

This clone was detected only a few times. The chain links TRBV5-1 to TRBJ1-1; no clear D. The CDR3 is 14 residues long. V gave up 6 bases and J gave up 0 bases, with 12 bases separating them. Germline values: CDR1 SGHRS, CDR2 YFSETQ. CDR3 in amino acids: CASMLEPVNTEAFF. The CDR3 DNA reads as TGCGCCAGCATGCTAGAACCCGTGAACACTGAAGCTTTCTTT.

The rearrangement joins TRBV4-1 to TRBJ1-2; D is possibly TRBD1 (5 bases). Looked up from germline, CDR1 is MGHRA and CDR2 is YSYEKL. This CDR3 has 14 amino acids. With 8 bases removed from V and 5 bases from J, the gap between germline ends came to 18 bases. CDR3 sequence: CASGRGGEAYGYTF. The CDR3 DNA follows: TGCGCCAGCGGACGGGGAGGGGAAGCGTATGGCTACACCTTC.

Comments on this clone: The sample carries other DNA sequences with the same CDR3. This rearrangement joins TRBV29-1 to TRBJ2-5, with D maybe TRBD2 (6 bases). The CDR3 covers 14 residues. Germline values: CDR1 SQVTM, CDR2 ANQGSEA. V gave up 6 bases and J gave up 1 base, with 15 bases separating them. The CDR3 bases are TGCAGCGTCCCTCTTGCGGGACCCCAAGAGACCCAGTACTTC. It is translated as CSVPLAGPQETQYF.

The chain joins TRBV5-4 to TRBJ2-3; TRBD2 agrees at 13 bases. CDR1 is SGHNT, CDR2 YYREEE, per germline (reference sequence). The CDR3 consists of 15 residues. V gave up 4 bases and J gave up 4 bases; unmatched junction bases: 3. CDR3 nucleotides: TGTGCCAGCAGCATGACTAGCGGGGGGCCAGATACGCAGTATTTT. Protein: CASSMTSGGPDTQYF.

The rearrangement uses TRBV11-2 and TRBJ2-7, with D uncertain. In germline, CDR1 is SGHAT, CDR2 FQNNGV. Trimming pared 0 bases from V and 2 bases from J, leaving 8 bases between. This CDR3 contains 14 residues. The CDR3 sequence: CASSLDVRTYEQYF. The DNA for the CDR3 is TGTGCCAGCAGCTTAGATGTCAGGACCTACGAGCAGTACTTC.

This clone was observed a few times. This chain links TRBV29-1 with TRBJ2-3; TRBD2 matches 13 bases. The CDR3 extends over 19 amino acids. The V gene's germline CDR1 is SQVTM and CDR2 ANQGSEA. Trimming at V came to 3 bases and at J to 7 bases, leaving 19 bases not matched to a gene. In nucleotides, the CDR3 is TGCAGCGTTGAGGGTGGACTAGCGGGGGCGTCGGGGGTTGATTATACGCAGTATTTT. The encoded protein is CSVEGGLAGASGVDYTQYF.

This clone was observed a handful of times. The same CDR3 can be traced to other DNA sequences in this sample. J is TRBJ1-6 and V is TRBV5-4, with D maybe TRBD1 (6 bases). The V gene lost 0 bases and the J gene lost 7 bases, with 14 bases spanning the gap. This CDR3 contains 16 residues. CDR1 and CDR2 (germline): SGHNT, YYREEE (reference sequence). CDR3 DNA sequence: TGTGCCAGCAGCTTGGGGGGCCAGGGGCTCAATTCACCCCTCCACTTT. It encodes CASSLGGQGLNSPLHF.

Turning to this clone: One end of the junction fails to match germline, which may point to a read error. CDR3 in amino acids: CASRLGPSGGAHEQFF. CDR3 bases: TGCGCCAGCAGGTTGGGGCCTAGCGGGGGGGCCCATGAGCAGTTCTTC. This chain uses TRBV5-1 with TRBJ2-1; 12 bases agree with TRBD2. In germline, CDR1 is SGHRS, CDR2 YFSETQ. The CDR3 spans 16 residues.

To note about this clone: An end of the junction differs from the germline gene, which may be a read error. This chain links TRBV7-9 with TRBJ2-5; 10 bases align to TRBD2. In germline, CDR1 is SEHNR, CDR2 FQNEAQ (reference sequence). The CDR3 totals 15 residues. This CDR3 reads CSSSLALAGVETQYF. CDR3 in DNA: TGTTCCAGCAGCTTAGCGCTAGCGGGGGTGGAGACCCAGTACTTC.

The CDR3 DNA is TGTGCCAGCAGCTTGGCAGGGGCCTCCTACAATGAGCAGTTCTTC. It yields the protein CASSLAGASYNEQFF. The rearrangement joins TRBV5-8 to TRBJ2-1; tentatively, D is TRBD1 (6 bases). Germline CDR1 SGHTS, CDR2 YDEGEE. The CDR3 totals 15 residues. Trimming took off 0 bases at V and 0 bases at J, with 7 bases between the two ends.

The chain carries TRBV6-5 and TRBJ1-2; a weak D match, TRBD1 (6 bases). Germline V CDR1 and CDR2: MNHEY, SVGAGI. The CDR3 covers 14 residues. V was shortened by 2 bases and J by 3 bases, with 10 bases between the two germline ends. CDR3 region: CASSYEGVHYGYTF. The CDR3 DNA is TGTGCCAGCAGTTACGAGGGGGTTCACTATGGCTACACCTTC.

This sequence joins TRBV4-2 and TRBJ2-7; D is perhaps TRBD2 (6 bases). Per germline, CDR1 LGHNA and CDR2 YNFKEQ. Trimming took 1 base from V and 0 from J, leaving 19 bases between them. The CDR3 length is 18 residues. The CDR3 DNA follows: TGTGCCAGCAGCCAAGGCCACGCAACGGGACTCAGCTCCTACGAGCAGTACTTC. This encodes CASSQGHATGLSSYEQYF.

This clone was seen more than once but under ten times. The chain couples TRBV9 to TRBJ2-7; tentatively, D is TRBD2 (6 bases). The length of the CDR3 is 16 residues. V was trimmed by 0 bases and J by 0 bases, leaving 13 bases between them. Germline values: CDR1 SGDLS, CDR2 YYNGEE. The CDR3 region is CASSVEEGPSSYEQYF. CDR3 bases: TGTGCCAGCAGCGTAGAGGAGGGACCAAGCTCCTACGAGCAGTACTTC.

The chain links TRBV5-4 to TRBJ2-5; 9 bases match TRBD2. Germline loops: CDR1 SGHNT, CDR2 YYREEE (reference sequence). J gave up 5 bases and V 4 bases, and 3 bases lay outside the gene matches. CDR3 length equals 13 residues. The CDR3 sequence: CASSVTSGETQYF. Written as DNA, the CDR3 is TGTGCCAGCAGCGTGACTAGCGGCGAGACCCAGTACTTC. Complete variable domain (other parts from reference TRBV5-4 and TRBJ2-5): ETGVTQSPTHLIKTRGQQVTLRCSSQSGHNTVSWYQQALGQGPQFIFQYYREEENGRGNFPPRFSGLQFPNYSSELNVNALELDDSALYLCASSVTSGETQYFGPGTRLLVL.

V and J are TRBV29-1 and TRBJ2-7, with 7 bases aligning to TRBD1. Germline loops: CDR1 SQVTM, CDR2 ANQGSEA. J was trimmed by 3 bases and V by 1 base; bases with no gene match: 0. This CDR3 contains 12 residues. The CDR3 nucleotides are TGCAGCGTTGAAGGGGACAGCTACGAGCAGTACTTC. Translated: CSVEGDSYEQYF.

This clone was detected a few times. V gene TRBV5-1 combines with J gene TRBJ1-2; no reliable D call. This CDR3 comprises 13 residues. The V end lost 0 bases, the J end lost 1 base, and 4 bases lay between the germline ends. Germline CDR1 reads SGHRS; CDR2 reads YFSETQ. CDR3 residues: CASSLDGNYGYTF. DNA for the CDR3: TGCGCCAGCAGCTTGGACGGTAACTATGGCTACACCTTC.